This T cell receptor (beta chain) was obtained from a study of T cells after yellow fever vaccination. This CDR3 has 14 amino acids. The germline V gene encodes CDR1 SGHRS and CDR2 YFSETQ. Germline trimming cut 5 bases from V and 2 bases from J; bases unmatched to any gene: 7. TCRdb reanalysed the 5' RACE reads using MiXCR and keeps one entry per CDR3 protein. The repertoire consists of 550,000 or so distinct CDR3 sequences, with roughly 21% occurring once and the leading ten covering roughly an eighth. The V call is TRBV5-1, the J call TRBJ2-7; 7 bases are a match to TRBD1. The sequence came from a man under 40 who received the YFV17D yellow fever vaccine. The source was PBMCs, collected 15 days after the yellow fever booster vaccination. The chain's CDR3 is CASRDRQGPYEQYF. The DNA for the CDR3 is TGCGCCAGCAGAGACCGACAGGGCCCCTACGAGCAGTACTTC.